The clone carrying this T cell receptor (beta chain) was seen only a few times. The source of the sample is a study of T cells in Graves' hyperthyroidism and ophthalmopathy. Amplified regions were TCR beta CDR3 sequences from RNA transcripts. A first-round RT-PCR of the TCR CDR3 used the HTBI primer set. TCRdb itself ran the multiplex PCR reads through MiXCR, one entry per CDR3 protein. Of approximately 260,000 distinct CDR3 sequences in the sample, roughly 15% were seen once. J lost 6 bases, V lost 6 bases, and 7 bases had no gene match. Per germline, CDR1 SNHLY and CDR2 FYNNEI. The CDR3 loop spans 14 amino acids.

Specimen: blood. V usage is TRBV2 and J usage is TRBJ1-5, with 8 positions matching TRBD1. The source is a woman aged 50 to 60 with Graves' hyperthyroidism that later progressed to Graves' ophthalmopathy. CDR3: CASRIDRGSQPQHF. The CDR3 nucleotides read TGTGCCAGCAGGATCGACAGGGGCAGTCAGCCCCAGCATTTT.